One sample yielded the 20 T cell receptor beta chains listed below, sequenced in a study of T cell repertoires in cytomegalovirus infection. Via MiXCR, TCRdb re-called the reads, giving one row per CDR3 protein. The data show fewer than 200,000 distinct CDR3 sequences, roughly 9.8% seen once. Material for sequencing was PBMCs. These receptors were collected from a human donor in good health (CMV status not recorded). Some clones in this sample may be carry-over from other donors' samples.

Turning to this clonotype: A read error may be the cause here, since a much bigger clone is one base away. The chain carries TRBV7-9 and TRBJ2-2; D is possibly TRBD1 (6 bases). Deletions cut 2 bases from V and 6 bases from J, with 7 bases between. Germline V gene sequence: CDR1 SEHNR, CDR2 FQNEAQ (reference sequence). The CDR3 totals 13 residues. The CDR3 bases are TGTGCCAGCAGCTTACGGACAGCCGGGGAGCTGTTTTTT. Amino acids: CASSLRTAGELFF.

V gene TRBV5-6 combines with J gene TRBJ2-7; D gene uncertain. This CDR3 has 14 residues. Per germline, CDR1 SGHDT and CDR2 YYEEEE. Trimming removed 7 bases from V and 0 bases from J, with 14 bases in between. The CDR3 DNA is TGTGCCAGCCCAAGTAGGGCTTACTCCTACGAGCAGTACTTC. Its translation: CASPSRAYSYEQYF. Based on the CDR3 plus reference TRBV5-6 and TRBJ2-7, the full variable domain is DAGVTQSPTHLIKTRGQQVTLRCSPKSGHDTVSWYQQALGQGPQFIFQYYEEEERQRGNFPDRFSGHQFPNYSSELNVNALLLGDSALYLCASPSRAYSYEQYFGPGTRLTVT.

In this sample, this clonotype turned up many times. V usage is TRBV7-2 and J usage is TRBJ1-5; maybe TRBD1 (6 bases). V was cut by 2 bases and J by 7 bases, with 9 bases left in between. The germline gives CDR1 SGHTA, CDR2 FQGNSA. This CDR3 spans 13 amino acids. The CDR3 loop reads CASSLTGQQPQHF. The CDR3 DNA reads TGTGCCAGCAGCTTAACAGGGCAGCAGCCCCAGCATTTT.

V usage is TRBV6-2 or TRBV6-3 and J usage is TRBJ2-2; no reliable D call. The V end was cut by 5 bases, the J end by 2 bases, with 6 bases between. From germline, CDR1 is MNHEY and CDR2 SVGEGT. The length of the CDR3 is 13 residues. The CDR3: CASSPCNTGELFF. The CDR3 DNA reads as TGTGCCAGCAGTCCGTGTAACACCGGGGAGCTGTTTTTT.

The chain links TRBV19 to TRBJ1-5; 8 nucleotides agree with TRBD1. CDR1 and CDR2 from the germline V gene are LNHDA and SQIVND (reference sequence). The CDR3 spans 13 residues. After removal of 9 bases from V and 4 bases from J, the junction contained 5 bases not matched to a gene. CDR3 sequence reads: CASNRQGNQPQHF. CDR3 DNA: TGTGCCAGCAACCGACAGGGGAATCAGCCCCAGCATTTT.

V and J are TRBV5-1 and TRBJ2-7, with D maybe TRBD1 (6 bases). This CDR3 has 16 residues. V lost 2 bases to trimming and J lost 1 base, with 16 bases between them. CDR1 is SGHRS, CDR2 YFSETQ, per germline. The CDR3 region has the DNA TGCGCCAGCAGCTTCGGATACGGACAGACGTCCTACGAGCAGTACTTC. It codes for CASSFGYGQTSYEQYF.

This clonotype came up many times. The rearrangement links TRBV7-8 to TRBJ2-7; 8 bases fit TRBD2. Germline V gives CDR1 SGHVS, CDR2 FQNEAQ. CDR3 size: 14 residues. The V and J ends lost 6 bases and 3 bases, in that order; junction bases with no gene match: 7. CDR3 nucleotide sequence: TGTGCCAGCAGGGAAGCGGGGGAATACTACGAGCAGTACTTC. Translation: CASREAGEYYEQYF.

This clonotype was picked up many times. The chain recombines TRBV7-2 with TRBJ1-1; TRBD1 matches at 9 bases. Germline CDR1 reads SGHTA; CDR2 reads FQGNSA. The CDR3 loop spans 15 amino acids. Trimming took 4 bases from V and 4 from J; bases not matched to a gene: 7. CDR3 DNA: TGTGCCAGCAGCTCGGGTGTGACAGGGGGCACTGAAGCTTTCTTT. The encoded protein is CASSSGVTGGTEAFF.

This clonotype was detected only a few times. The CDR3 DNA follows: TGTGCCAGCAGCGGCCACCCGGGCGCGATAGAGACCCAGTACTTC. Amino acids: CASSGHPGAIETQYF. The chain couples TRBV7-2 to TRBJ2-5; no clear D gene. Per the germline V gene, CDR1 is SGHTA and CDR2 is FQGNSA. This CDR3 spans 15 amino acids. The germline V and J ends were trimmed by 5 bases and 4 bases, with 17 bases remaining between them.

The chain recombines TRBV25-1 with TRBJ1-2, with D hard to call. Germline CDR1 reads MGHDK; CDR2 reads SYGVNS. This CDR3 is 15 amino acids long. V was pared by 1 base and J by 3 bases, with 12 bases between. Here the CDR3 DNA reads TGTGCCAGCAGTGAATCGGACGCACCCCACTATGGCTACACCTTC. This sequence encodes CASSESDAPHYGYTF.

This clonotype occurred a few times. This sequence joins TRBV12-3 or TRBV12-4 and TRBJ1-2, with D hard to call. Trimming took off 3 bases at V and 2 bases at J, with 10 bases between the two ends. This CDR3 is built from 14 residues. As DNA, the CDR3 is TGTGCCAGCAGTTTCGGTTCTGCGAACTATGGCTACACCTTC. Translation gives CASSFGSANYGYTF.

This clonotype was counted only a few times. The chain combines TRBV29-1 with TRBJ2-3, with D possibly being TRBD2 (6 bases). V lost 5 bases and J 0 bases, leaving 15 bases between the germline ends. The CDR3 spans 15 residues. Germline values: CDR1 SQVTM, CDR2 ANQGSEA. Here the CDR3 DNA reads TGCAGCGTTCTCAAAGCGGGCCAAAGCACAGATACGCAGTATTTT. It translates to CSVLKAGQSTDTQYF.

This rearrangement joins TRBV28 to TRBJ1-1; TRBD1 matches at 10 bases. This CDR3 contains 15 residues. CDR1 is MDHEN, CDR2 SYDVKM, per germline. V lost 5 bases and J lost 5; bases outside the gene matches: 8. The CDR3 sequence is CASSKPGQGRTEAFF. The CDR3 DNA is TGTGCCAGCAGTAAACCGGGACAGGGGAGGACTGAAGCTTTCTTT. Variable domain in full (rest from reference TRBV28 and TRBJ1-1): DVKVTQSSRYLVKRTGEKVFLECVQDMDHENMFWYRQDPGLGLRLIYFSYDVKMKEKGDIPEGYSVSREKKERFSLILESASTNQTSMYLCASSKPGQGRTEAFFGQGTRLTVV.

This clonotype was found many times. J is TRBJ2-7 and V is TRBV7-8, with D uncertain. Germline lookup yields CDR1 SGHVS and CDR2 FQNEAQ. The V and J ends lost 2 bases and 2 bases respectively, with 10 bases between them. The CDR3 runs to 14 residues. The CDR3 region has the DNA TGTGCCAGCAGCTTACTGGAGTTTGCCTACGAGCAGTACTTC. Encoded protein: CASSLLEFAYEQYF.

A few counts support this clonotype. The chain employs TRBV12-3 or TRBV12-4 and TRBJ2-7, with D hard to call. Between the trimmed V and J ends, which lost 3 bases and 5 bases, there was a span of 8 bases. This CDR3 contains 12 residues. CDR3 loop: CASSFGPDEQYF. The CDR3 bases are TGTGCCAGCAGTTTCGGGCCGGACGAGCAGTACTTC.

This clonotype was observed at least ten times. The chain has TRBV7-8 and TRBJ1-1; no clear D gene. Trimming cost V 3 bases and J 1 base, with 12 bases left between them. The CDR3 is made up of 15 amino acids. CDR1 is SGHVS, CDR2 FQNEAQ, per germline. DNA of the CDR3: TGTGCCAGCAGCTTGGGTAGTCCTGGGAACACTGAAGCTTTCTTT. It codes for CASSLGSPGNTEAFF.

Regarding this clonotype: This may stem from a read error, because a much larger clone lies one nucleotide away. This CDR3 is missing its conserved last phenylalanine or tryptophan, likely due to a read error. This sequence joins TRBV29-1 and TRBJ2-1; 13 bases agree with TRBD2. There are 15 residues in the CDR3. The junction had 10 bases not matched to a gene; V was cut back by 8 bases and J by 6 bases. The germline V gene encodes CDR1 SQVTM and CDR2 ANQGSEA. The CDR3 loop reads CSIQGRLAGGNEQFL. As DNA, the CDR3 is TGCAGCATTCAGGGCAGACTAGCGGGAGGCAATGAGCAGTTCTTA.

This clonotype was recorded at least ten times. This chain uses TRBV7-9 with TRBJ1-1; no reliable D call. The germline gives CDR1 SEHNR, CDR2 FQNEAQ (reference sequence). V gave up 6 bases and J gave up 3 bases, with 14 bases separating them. The length of the CDR3 is 14 residues. The CDR3 DNA sequence: TGTGCCAGCAGTGAAGGAATTCTCCACACTGAAGCTTTCTTT. It yields the protein CASSEGILHTEAFF.

The chain has TRBV2 and TRBJ2-3, with 9 bases lining up with TRBD2. Germline values: CDR1 SNHLY, CDR2 FYNNEI. J lost 3 bases, V lost 4 bases, and 5 bases had no gene match. The CDR3 is made up of 15 amino acids. The CDR3 region has the DNA TGTGCCAGCAGTGGGGGCGGGGGGGCGACAGATACGCAGTATTTT. This gives the protein CASSGGGGATDTQYF.

This clonotype has at least ten counts. The genes are TRBV7-2 and TRBJ1-1, with a tentative D call TRBD1 (5 bases). Germline CDR1 and CDR2: SGHTA and FQGNSA. V was shortened by 1 base and J by 11 bases, with 14 bases between the two germline ends. This CDR3 is built from 13 residues. CDR3 sequence reads: CASSLEGRAWAFF. The CDR3 DNA is TGTGCCAGCAGCTTAGAGGGCAGGGCTTGGGCTTTCTTT.